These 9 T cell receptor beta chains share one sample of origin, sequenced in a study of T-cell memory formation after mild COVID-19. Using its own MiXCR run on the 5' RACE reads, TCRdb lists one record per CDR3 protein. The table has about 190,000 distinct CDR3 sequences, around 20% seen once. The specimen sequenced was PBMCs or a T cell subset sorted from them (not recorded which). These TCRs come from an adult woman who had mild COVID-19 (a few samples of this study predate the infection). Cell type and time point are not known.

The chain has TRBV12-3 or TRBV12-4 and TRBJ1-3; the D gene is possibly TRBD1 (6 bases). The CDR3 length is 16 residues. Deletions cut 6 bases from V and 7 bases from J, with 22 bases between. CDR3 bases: TGTGCCAGCAGGGCACAGGGTAGTCCCAAGGGGAACACCATATATTTT. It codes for CASRAQGSPKGNTIYF.

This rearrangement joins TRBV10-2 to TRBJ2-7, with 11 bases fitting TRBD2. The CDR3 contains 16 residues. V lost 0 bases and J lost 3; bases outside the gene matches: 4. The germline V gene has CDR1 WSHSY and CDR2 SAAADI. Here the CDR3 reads CASSESLAGGIYEQYF. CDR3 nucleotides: TGCGCCAGCAGTGAGTCTCTAGCGGGAGGAATCTACGAGCAGTACTTC.

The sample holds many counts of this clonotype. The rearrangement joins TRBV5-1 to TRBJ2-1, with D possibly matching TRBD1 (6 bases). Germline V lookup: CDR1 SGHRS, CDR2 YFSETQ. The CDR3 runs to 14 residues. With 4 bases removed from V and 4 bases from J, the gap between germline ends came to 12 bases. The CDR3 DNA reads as TGCGCCAGCAGCCCTGGACAGTATTACAATGAGCAGTTCTTC. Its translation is CASSPGQYYNEQFF.

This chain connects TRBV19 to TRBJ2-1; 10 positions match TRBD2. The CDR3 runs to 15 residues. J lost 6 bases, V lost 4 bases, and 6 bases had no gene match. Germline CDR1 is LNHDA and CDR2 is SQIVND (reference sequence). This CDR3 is CASSTEREGLNEQFF. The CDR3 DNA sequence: TGTGCCAGTAGTACCGAGCGGGAGGGGCTCAATGAGCAGTTCTTC. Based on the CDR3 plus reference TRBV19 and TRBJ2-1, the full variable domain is DGGITQSPKYLFRKEGQNVTLSCEQNLNHDAMYWYRQDPGQGLRLIYYSQIVNDFQKGDIAEGYSVSREKKESFPLTVTSAQKNPTAFYLCASSTEREGLNEQFFGPGTRLTVL.

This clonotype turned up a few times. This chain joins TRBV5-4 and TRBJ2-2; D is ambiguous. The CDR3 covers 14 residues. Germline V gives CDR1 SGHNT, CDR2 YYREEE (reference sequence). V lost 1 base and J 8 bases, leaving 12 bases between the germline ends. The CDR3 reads CASSLPPSVGELFF. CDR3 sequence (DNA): TGTGCCAGCAGCTTGCCCCCCTCGGTGGGGGAGCTGTTTTTT. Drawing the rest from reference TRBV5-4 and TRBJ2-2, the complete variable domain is ETGVTQSPTHLIKTRGQQVTLRCSSQSGHNTVSWYQQALGQGPQFIFQYYREEENGRGNFPPRFSGLQFPNYSSELNVNALELDDSALYLCASSLPPSVGELFFGEGSRLTVL.

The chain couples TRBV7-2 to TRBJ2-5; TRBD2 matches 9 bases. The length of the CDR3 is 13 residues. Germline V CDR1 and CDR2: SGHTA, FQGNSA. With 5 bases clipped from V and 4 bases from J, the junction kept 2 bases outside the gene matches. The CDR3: CASSTGLAETQYF. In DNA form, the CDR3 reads TGTGCCAGCAGCACGGGACTAGCAGAGACCCAGTACTTC. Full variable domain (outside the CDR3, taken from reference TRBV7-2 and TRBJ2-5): GAGVSQSPSNKVTEKGKDVELRCDPISGHTALYWYRQSLGQGLEFLIYFQGNSAPDKSGLPSDRFSAERTGGSVSTLTIQRTQQEDSAVYLCASSTGLAETQYFGPGTRLLVL.

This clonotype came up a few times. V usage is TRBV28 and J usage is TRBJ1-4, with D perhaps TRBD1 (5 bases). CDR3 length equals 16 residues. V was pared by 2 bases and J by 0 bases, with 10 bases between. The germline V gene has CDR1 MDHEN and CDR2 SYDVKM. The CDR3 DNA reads TGTGCCAGCAGTTTAGCAGGGTTATCAACTAATGAAAAACTGTTTTTT. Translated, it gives CASSLAGLSTNEKLFF.

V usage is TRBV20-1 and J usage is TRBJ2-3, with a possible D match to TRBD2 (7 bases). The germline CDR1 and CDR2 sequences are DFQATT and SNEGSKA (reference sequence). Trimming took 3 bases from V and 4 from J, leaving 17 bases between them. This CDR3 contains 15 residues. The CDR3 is CSARTRGALPDTQYF. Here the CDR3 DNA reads TGCAGTGCTAGGACCCGGGGGGCCCTCCCAGATACGCAGTATTTT.

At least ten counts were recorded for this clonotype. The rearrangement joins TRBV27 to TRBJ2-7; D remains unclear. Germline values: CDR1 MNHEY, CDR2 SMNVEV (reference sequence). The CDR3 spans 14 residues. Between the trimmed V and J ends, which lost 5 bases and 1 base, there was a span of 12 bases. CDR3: CASSPTRVSYEQYF. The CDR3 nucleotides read TGTGCCAGCAGTCCAACAAGAGTGTCCTACGAGCAGTACTTC.